This TCR beta chain is from a study of cytomegalovirus exposure and HLA in healthy donors. This clone was observed a few times. Its specificity is unknown. In the PCR, 60 Vbeta and 13 Jbeta primers were used. Clones were read by immunoSEQ multiplex PCR, and TCRdb kept only the in-frame ones, dropping some. The sample contains about 50,000 clones, more than 60% of which appear only once. Germline-derived CDR1 and CDR2 are MGHDK and SYGVNS. The V gene lost 6 bases and the J gene lost 0 bases, with 8 bases spanning the gap. The CDR3 has 13 amino acids. Broader study findings: The authors considered a cluster of highly shared sequence variants likely to be a sequencing artifact. From TCR beta sequences, most subjects' HLA-A and HLA-B alleles were reportedly predicted accurately. An analysis that came later showed most CMV-associated TCR beta chains appearing HLA-restricted.

The receptor comes from a woman in her thirties or forties in good health and CMV-seropositive. The specimen sequenced was PBMCs. The J gene is TRBJ1-2, the V gene TRBV25-1; no clear D gene. This chain's CDR3 is CASSHRANYGYTF. CDR3 DNA: TGTGCCAGCAGCCACAGAGCTAACTATGGCTACACCTTC.